These 8 T cell receptor beta chains came from one sample sequenced in a study of molecular identifiers for immune sequencing clone quantification. TCRdb recomputed calls from the PCR reads with MiXCR, one row per CDR3 protein. This repertoire shows a few hundred thousand distinct CDR3 sequences, under 25% found once; its top ten account for 0.74%. The sequenced sample consisted of naive CD8+ T cells from blood, with Jurkat cell RNA spiked in. Subset specified: FACS-sorted CD8+CD4-CCR7+CD45RA+ naive T cells. The receptors shown here come from a human donor in good health. Some libraries in this study had Jurkat cell RNA spiked in.

This clonotype was observed at least ten times. The chain recombines TRBV20-1 with TRBJ2-3; D is undetermined. Per germline, CDR1 DFQATT and CDR2 SNEGSKA (reference sequence). V lost 2 bases, J lost 0 bases, and 6 bases lay in between. The CDR3 is 13 residues long. Written as DNA, the CDR3 is TGCAGTGCTAGATTCCCAAGCACAGATACGCAGTATTTT. Amino acids: CSARFPSTDTQYF.

This clonotype was seen a handful of times. The chain is built from TRBV4-3 and TRBJ2-3; 9 nucleotides match TRBD2. Germline-derived CDR1 and CDR2 are LGHNA and YSLEER. With V trimmed by 2 bases and J by 3 bases, 9 bases remained unmatched. CDR3 size: 17 residues. The CDR3 nucleotides read TGCGCCAGCAGCCAACGTTGGCGGGGGGGTCTGACAGATACGCAGTATTTT. Residues: CASSQRWRGGLTDTQYF.

This clonotype was found a few times. The chain is built from TRBV30 and TRBJ2-7; 7 bases agree with TRBD2. With 3 bases clipped from V and 6 bases from J, the junction kept 5 bases outside the gene matches. Germline CDR1 is GTSNPN and CDR2 is SVGIG (reference sequence). The CDR3 runs to 12 residues. The CDR3 nucleotides read TGTGCCTGGAGCCAATGGGGGGGCGAGCAGTACTTC. Its protein product is CAWSQWGGEQYF.

A single count supports this clonotype. The rearrangement joins TRBV4-2 to TRBJ2-1, with D hard to call. Trimming removed 1 base at V and 4 bases at J, with 11 bases between. Germline CDR1 reads LGHNA; CDR2 reads YNFKEQ. The CDR3 contains 15 residues. Written as DNA, the CDR3 is TGTGCCAGCAGCCAAGCGAGCGAAGTTTACAATGAGCAGTTCTTC. It translates to CASSQASEVYNEQFF.

This clonotype was seen at least ten times. This chain joins TRBV2 and TRBJ2-5; D gene uncertain. Germline values: CDR1 SNHLY, CDR2 FYNNEI. The V end was cut by 5 bases, the J end by 0 bases, with 4 bases between. This CDR3 contains 12 residues. As DNA, the CDR3 is TGTGCCAGCAGTAACGACCAAGAGACCCAGTACTTC. This encodes CASSNDQETQYF.

The chain employs TRBV29-1 and TRBJ2-5; D is perhaps TRBD1 or TRBD2 (5 bases each). CDR3 size: 13 residues. CDR1 is SQVTM and CDR2 is ANQGSEA in the germline V gene. V lost 4 bases and J lost 4, with 13 bases in between. The CDR3 DNA reads as TGCAGCGTTGGGGACGCTTATGTAGAGACCCAGTACTTC. Protein sequence: CSVGDAYVETQYF.

This clonotype appeared a few times. This chain joins TRBV21-1 and TRBJ2-5; TRBD1 is the table's D call, not checked against the DNA. TRBV21-1 is an annotated pseudogene. The CDR3 runs to 14 residues. In DNA, the CDR3 is TGTGCCAGCAGATCGACAGCGGACCCCGGGGCCCAGTACTTC. This encodes CASRSTADPGAQYF.

The genes are TRBV20-1 and TRBJ2-2; tentatively, D is TRBD1 (5 bases). The germline CDR1 and CDR2 sequences are DFQATT and SNEGSKA (reference sequence). Trimming pared 6 bases from V and 1 base from J, leaving 15 bases between. CDR3 length equals 15 residues. CDR3 nucleotide sequence: TGCAGTGCCGAGTACTACGACAGGAACACCGGGGAGCTGTTTTTT. Translation: CSAEYYDRNTGELFF.